This T cell receptor (beta chain) was sequenced in a study of blood T cell repertoires in COVID-19 (dated by TCRdb to 2018 to 2020). Background on the whole study: Samples covering the acute and convalescent phases of COVID-19 were provided by collaborators in the United States, Italy and Spain. The prospective study material was composed of cDNA or gDNA derived from T cells, B-cell-depleted T cells, or PBMCs. Subjects who had been exposed to COVID-19, were actively infected with it, or had recovered from it provided the deeply sampled blood TCRbeta repertoires that made up the dataset. A freely available public database, intended as a resource for researchers studying the immune response to SARS-CoV-2, is where the repertoires were released. Samples were obtained from the ongoing ImmuneRACE study (first 160 participants) and from about 1,300 subjects provided by 6 global collaborators. Sample metadata almost always included a de-identified subject ID, COVID-19 status, age in years and sex. Where available, HLA class I and class II types were obtained from metadata supplied by the sample provider rather than from assay-based typing.

Remarks on this clone: No antigen is known for it. Qualities for individual bases were not recorded, and no much larger clone is one base off.

From a lookup of the germline V gene, CDR1 and CDR2 are KGHSH and LQKENI. The trim is 3 bases for V and 3 bases for J, with a gap of 23 bases between the germline ends. CDR3 length: 18 amino acids, cysteine to phenylalanine. Of all the DNA, just the CDR3 is kept, 54 bases in frame from base 1. Overall study outcomes, separate from this receptor: The quantity of clinical and demographic metadata differed by source and by participant and was supplied without curation.

TCRbeta CDR3 regions were amplified from genomic DNA by means of the immunoSEQ Assay, a bias-controlled multiplex PCR. On the authors' methods: The number of nucleated cells in each sample was estimated by amplification of reference gene primers within the assay. To quantify the absolute abundance of each unique TCRbeta CDR3 rearrangement, sequence reads were collapsed and filtered. Productive Simpson clonality was computed per sample as the square root of Simpson's diversity index over productive rearrangements. Drawn from immuneACCESS, this table holds only the in-frame rearrangements with V and J called that TCRdb kept. Clones are partly lost; checked studies trace under half to an unresolved V gene and leave the rest unexplained. D and trimming come from the DNA, and the V and J calls and clone size come from that table. This sample gives around 150,000 clones in total; approximately 86% of them show up just once. The ten largest clones take up 3% to 4.5% of the sample.

Samples from volunteer blood donors who had recovered from COVID-19 were contributed by a second Seattle source. Collaborating institutions collected whole blood in K2EDTA tubes following their own protocols. For TCRbeta analysis, collaborators shipped samples in one of three forms: frozen whole blood, isolated PBMCs, or DNA extracted from either of those sample types. The origin of this receptor is a woman aged 55-69 years who had recovered from COVID-19. Sample: peripheral blood. This chain is built from TRBV18 and TRBJ1-1; TRBD1 is a weak D gene call, 6 bases matching. The CDR3 in this case is CASSPTPTTGPGDTEAFF. The DNA reads TGTGCCAGCTCACCGACCCCGACTACAGGGCCAGGGGACACTGAAGCTTTCTTT.